These 9 T cell receptor beta chains were all obtained from the same sample, sequenced in a study of Ad26.COV2.S vaccination and SARS-CoV-2 variants. TCRdb's table, derived via immunoSEQ multiplex PCR, lists solely in-frame clones and lacks some. Found here are about 470,000 clones, 90% of them singletons; the top ten hold roughly 4.3%. The treatment: roughly 18 received Ad26.COV2.S at low or high dose, single or two shots; 5 received placebo; per-sample allocation not given. Day 63 after the first injection of vaccine or placebo was the sampling time. Sequencing was performed on peripheral blood, taken in a trial of Ad26.COV2.S vaccine versus placebo. The source of these receptors is a person aged 18-65 years who received the Ad26.COV2.S COVID-19 vaccine or a placebo.

The chain is built from TRBV7-2 and TRBJ2-3, with D perhaps TRBD2 (5 bases). V was clipped by 0 bases and J by 2 bases, with 15 bases between them. Germline CDR1 reads SGHTA; CDR2 reads FQGNSA. The CDR3 loop spans 17 amino acids. The CDR3, as DNA: TGTGCCAGCAGCTTAGCAAAGCAGGAGGCCCTCACAGATACGCAGTATTTT. Its protein is CASSLAKQEALTDTQYF.

This chain links TRBV7-3 with TRBJ2-1, with TRBD2 matching 8 bases. The CDR3 consists of 14 residues. In germline, CDR1 is SGHTA, CDR2 FQGTGA. The junction had 6 bases not matched to a gene; V was cut back by 5 bases and J by 6 bases. The CDR3 sequence: CASSQSGSFNEQFF. Here the CDR3 DNA reads TGTGCCAGCAGCCAGAGCGGGAGTTTCAATGAGCAGTTCTTC.

This clone was observed once. V usage is TRBV7-6 and J usage is TRBJ1-5; D is perhaps TRBD1 (6 bases). Looked up from germline, CDR1 is SGHVS and CDR2 is FNYEAQ. CDR3 length equals 18 residues. The V end was cut by 5 bases, the J end by 1 base, with 21 bases between. The CDR3: CASSHTPPTTGSNQPQHF. In nucleotides, the CDR3 is TGTGCCAGCAGCCATACCCCTCCCACGACAGGAAGCAATCAGCCCCAGCATTTT.

This sequence joins TRBV19 and TRBJ2-5; 13 bases align to TRBD2. Trimming cost V 6 bases and J 4 bases; bases outside gene matches: 8. The germline V gene encodes CDR1 LNHDA and CDR2 SQIVND (reference sequence). The CDR3 sequence is 16 residues long. CDR3: CASREPGLAGPETQYF. The CDR3 coding sequence is TGTGCCAGTAGGGAACCGGGACTAGCGGGACCAGAGACCCAGTACTTC.

The chain joins TRBV6-5 to TRBJ1-2; D is undetermined. Trimming pared 10 bases from V and 3 bases from J, leaving 9 bases between. The germline V gene encodes CDR1 MNHEY and CDR2 SVGAGI. The CDR3 has 11 amino acids. Here the CDR3 reads CATSYDYGYTF. Here the CDR3 DNA reads TGTGCCACCTCATACGACTATGGCTACACCTTC.

As DNA, the CDR3 is TGTGCCAGCAGCTTGAGTCCAGGCGGCTCCTACGAGCAGTACTTC. It specifies CASSLSPGGSYEQYF. This chain connects TRBV5-6 to TRBJ2-7, with no clear D. The CDR3 length is 15 residues. With 1 base removed from V and 0 bases from J, the gap between germline ends came to 11 bases. CDR1 SGHDT and CDR2 YYEEEE come from the germline V gene. Full variable domain (rest looked up from reference TRBV5-6 and TRBJ2-7): DAGVTQSPTHLIKTRGQQVTLRCSPKSGHDTVSWYQQALGQGPQFIFQYYEEEERQRGNFPDRFSGHQFPNYSSELNVNALLLGDSALYLCASSLSPGGSYEQYFGPGTRLTVT.

The genes are TRBV5-1 and TRBJ2-2; possibly TRBD2 for D (5 bases). V was clipped by 3 bases and J by 1 base, with 10 bases between them. This CDR3 region has 15 residues. Germline CDR1 reads SGHRS; CDR2 reads YFSETQ. The CDR3 loop reads CASSYGGQNTGELFF. CDR3 coding DNA: TGCGCCAGCAGCTACGGCGGGCAGAACACCGGGGAGCTGTTTTTT.

This clone is a singleton in its sample. This chain uses TRBV2 with TRBJ2-5; D may be TRBD2 (7 bases). The CDR3 runs to 14 residues. The ends were cut back, 7 bases at V and 1 base at J, with 13 bases in the middle. CDR1 is SNHLY, CDR2 FYNNEI, per germline. CDR3 sequence reads: CASKGGTTQETQYF. For the CDR3, the DNA is TGTGCCAGCAAGGGGGGGACCACCCAAGAGACCCAGTACTTC.

The chain uses TRBV28 and TRBJ1-5, with 11 bases lining up with TRBD1. The CDR3 extends over 16 amino acids. V gave up 5 bases and J gave up 7 bases; unmatched junction bases: 10. Germline values: CDR1 MDHEN, CDR2 SYDVKM. DNA of the CDR3: TGTGCCAGCAGTCCGGGACAGGGGGTTTCCAGACAGCCCCAGCATTTT. Its protein is CASSPGQGVSRQPQHF.